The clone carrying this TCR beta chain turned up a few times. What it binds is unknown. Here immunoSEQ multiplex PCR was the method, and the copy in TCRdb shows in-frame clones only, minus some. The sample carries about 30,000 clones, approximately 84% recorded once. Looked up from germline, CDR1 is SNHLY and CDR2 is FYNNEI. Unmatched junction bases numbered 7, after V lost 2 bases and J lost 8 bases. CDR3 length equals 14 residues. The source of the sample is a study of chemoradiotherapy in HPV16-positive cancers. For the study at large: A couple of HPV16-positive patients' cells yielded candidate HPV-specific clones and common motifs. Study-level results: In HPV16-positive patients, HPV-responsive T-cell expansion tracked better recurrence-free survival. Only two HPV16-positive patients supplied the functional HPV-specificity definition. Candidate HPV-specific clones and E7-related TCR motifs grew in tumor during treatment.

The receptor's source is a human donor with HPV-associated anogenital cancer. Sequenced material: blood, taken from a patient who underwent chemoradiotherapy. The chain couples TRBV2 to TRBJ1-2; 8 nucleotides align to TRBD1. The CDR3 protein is CASSESQGAGGYTF. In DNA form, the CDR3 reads TGTGCCAGCAGTGAAAGCCAGGGGGCGGGGGGCTACACCTTC.